Shown below are 23 T cell receptor beta chains from a single sample sequenced in a study of CD8 T cells in ankylosing spondylitis. TCRdb redid the calling of the 5' RACE reads with MiXCR, one entry per CDR3 protein. Here the sample spans roughly 150,000 distinct CDR3 sequences, roughly 34% being singletons. Material for sequencing was synovial fluid, either unsorted or a sorted T cell fraction (not recorded which). The receptor set was obtained from a male donor with ankylosing spondylitis.

The chain has TRBV20-1 and TRBJ2-3, with a weak D call TRBD2 (6 bases). This CDR3 region has 14 residues. The germline V gene encodes CDR1 DFQATT and CDR2 SNEGSKA (reference sequence). Trimming pared 6 bases from V and 4 bases from J, leaving 17 bases between. The CDR3 nucleotides read TGCAGTGCCCTTGACCGCGGGGCATCAGATACGCAGTATTTT. Translation gives CSALDRGASDTQYF.

In this sample, this clonotype turned up many times. The genes are TRBV4-1 and TRBJ1-4; no firm D call. This CDR3 spans 15 amino acids. Trimming cost V 4 bases and J 0 bases, with 9 bases left between them. Per the germline V gene, CDR1 is MGHRA and CDR2 is YSYEKL. The CDR3 region has the DNA TGCGCCAGCAGCCCCCTTGGCGCAACTAATGAAAAACTGTTTTTT. This gives the protein CASSPLGATNEKLFF.

This clonotype was found many times. The rearrangement joins TRBV4-2 to TRBJ2-3; 10 positions agree with TRBD1. The CDR3 consists of 16 residues. V trimming: 0 bases; J trimming: 4 bases; junction bases outside the gene matches: 4. Looked up from germline, CDR1 is LGHNA and CDR2 is YNFKEQ. The CDR3 here is CASSQEPGQGPDTQYF. In DNA form, the CDR3 reads TGTGCCAGCAGCCAAGAACCGGGACAGGGGCCAGATACGCAGTATTTT.

This clonotype was seen at least ten times. The chain carries TRBV12-3 or TRBV12-4 and TRBJ1-4, with D possibly matching TRBD1 (6 bases). With 3 bases removed from V and 7 bases from J, the gap between germline ends came to 18 bases. This CDR3 is 16 amino acids long. For the CDR3, the DNA is TGTGCCAGCAGTTTGTTTGGACAGCCAAGCGGTGAAAAACTGTTTTTT. Protein: CASSLFGQPSGEKLFF.

This chain connects TRBV28 to TRBJ1-6; possible D gene TRBD1, 6 bases. This CDR3 has 15 residues. The V and J ends lost 3 bases and 10 bases respectively, with 16 bases between them. Germline V gives CDR1 MDHEN, CDR2 SYDVKM. The CDR3: CASSFYGQPVSPLHF. Written as DNA, the CDR3 is TGTGCCAGCAGTTTTTATGGACAGCCAGTGTCACCCCTCCACTTT.

This sequence joins TRBV6-5 and TRBJ2-6; D remains unclear. Trimming cost V 0 bases and J 0 bases, with 6 bases left between them. The CDR3 has 16 residues. Germline values: CDR1 MNHEY, CDR2 SVGAGI. CDR3 region: CASSYSFRSGANVLTF. The CDR3 DNA reads as TGTGCCAGCAGTTACTCGTTCCGCTCTGGGGCCAACGTCCTGACTTTC.

A few counts support this clonotype. This chain joins TRBV30 and TRBJ2-7, with TRBD1 matching 7 bases. V dropped 3 bases and J dropped 3; count of bases not matched to a gene: 8. CDR3 length: 14 amino acids. The V gene's germline CDR1 is GTSNPN and CDR2 SVGIG (reference sequence). CDR3 nucleotides: TGTGCCTGGAGGTTCACAGGGGTTAGCTACGAGCAGTACTTC. Its translation is CAWRFTGVSYEQYF.

The rearrangement uses TRBV5-1 and TRBJ2-3; the D gene is possibly TRBD2 (7 bases). Trimming left V 2 bases short and J 1 base short, with 17 bases between. Per the germline V gene, CDR1 is SGHRS and CDR2 is YFSETQ. The CDR3 is 17 amino acids. This CDR3 reads CASSLKVRGPGTDTQYF. CDR3 DNA: TGCGCCAGCAGCTTAAAAGTGCGGGGGCCCGGCACAGATACGCAGTATTTT.

The chain combines TRBV11-2 with TRBJ2-3; 8 bases are a match to TRBD2. The germline V gene encodes CDR1 SGHAT and CDR2 FQNNGV. The CDR3 runs to 16 residues. Trimming at V came to 1 base and at J to 6 bases, leaving 9 bases not matched to a gene. The CDR3: CASSLGGAGVRDTQYF. The CDR3 nucleotides are TGTGCCAGCAGCTTAGGTGGAGCGGGGGTTAGGGATACGCAGTATTTT.

The chain has TRBV5-1 and TRBJ1-2; tentative D call: TRBD1 (5 bases). Trimming left V 3 bases short and J 6 bases short, with 21 bases between. There are 16 residues in the CDR3. The germline CDR1 and CDR2 sequences are SGHRS and YFSETQ. The CDR3 protein is CASSWGGDPAKDGYTF. In nucleotides, the CDR3 is TGCGCCAGCAGCTGGGGTGGGGACCCGGCAAAGGATGGCTACACCTTC.

This chain joins TRBV20-1 and TRBJ2-2, with a possible D match to TRBD2 (5 bases). CDR1 is DFQATT and CDR2 is SNEGSKA in the germline V gene (reference sequence). The germline V and J ends were trimmed by 6 bases and 0 bases, with 14 bases remaining between them. This CDR3 is built from 15 residues. CDR3 amino acids: CSAKRVAPNTGELFF. The CDR3 nucleotides read TGCAGTGCCAAGAGGGTAGCTCCGAACACCGGGGAGCTGTTTTTT.

This clonotype was counted many times. The chain combines TRBV7-3 with TRBJ2-3, with no clear D. The V end lost 4 bases, the J end lost 6 bases, and 5 bases lay between the germline ends. CDR3 length equals 11 residues. Germline V gene sequence: CDR1 SGHTA, CDR2 FQGTGA. CDR3 DNA sequence: TGTGCCAGCAGCTATGGGGATACGCAGTATTTT. It is translated as CASSYGDTQYF.

Here the CDR3 reads CASSHNPGGGRNTEAFF. Written as DNA, the CDR3 is TGTGCCAGCAGCCACAATCCAGGGGGCGGAAGGAACACTGAAGCTTTCTTT. V is TRBV3-1 and J is TRBJ1-1; 8 nucleotides match TRBD1. This CDR3 has 17 amino acids. Trimming at V came to 3 bases and at J to 1 base, leaving 10 bases not matched to a gene. CDR1 LGHDT and CDR2 YNNKEL come from the germline V gene (reference sequence).

Many counts were recorded for this clonotype. The chain combines TRBV7-2 with TRBJ2-1, with D possibly being TRBD2 (5 bases). CDR3 length equals 16 residues. Germline V CDR1 and CDR2: SGHTA, FQGNSA. V gave up 0 bases and J gave up 7 bases, with 16 bases separating them. The CDR3 DNA sequence: TGTGCCAGCAGCTTAGCGCTGATACCCCGGGGTAATGAGCAGTTCTTC. This encodes CASSLALIPRGNEQFF.

This chain connects TRBV27 to TRBJ2-7; 12 bases are a match to TRBD2. Germline V gives CDR1 MNHEY, CDR2 SMNVEV (reference sequence). The CDR3 runs 17 residues. V gave up 5 bases and J gave up 2 bases; unmatched junction bases: 10. This CDR3 is CASSPGLAGKITYEQYF. CDR3 sequence (DNA): TGTGCCAGCAGTCCCGGACTAGCGGGGAAAATCACCTACGAGCAGTACTTC.

This clonotype appeared a few times. V usage is TRBV7-9 and J usage is TRBJ2-7; D is perhaps TRBD1 or TRBD2 (5 bases each). The CDR3 loop spans 14 amino acids. The germline V and J ends were trimmed by 1 base and 1 base, with 8 bases remaining between them. Germline V gives CDR1 SEHNR, CDR2 FQNEAQ (reference sequence). CDR3 region: CASSLGWGSYEQYF. CDR3 bases: TGTGCCAGCAGCTTAGGTTGGGGGTCCTACGAGCAGTACTTC.

CDR3 coding DNA: TGTGCCAGCACCCTGGGAGAGACCCAGTACTTC. As protein: CASTLGETQYF. The J gene is TRBJ2-5, the V gene TRBV12-3 or TRBV12-4; D gene uncertain. The CDR3 spans 11 residues. V dropped 7 bases and J dropped 4 bases, with 7 bases sitting between them.

Many counts were recorded for this clonotype. The chain recombines TRBV28 with TRBJ2-2, with D unclear. CDR3 size: 13 residues. Germline-derived CDR1 and CDR2 are MDHEN and SYDVKM. Trimming pared 2 bases from V and 2 bases from J, leaving 3 bases between. CDR3 amino acids: CASSLRNTGELFF. CDR3 coding DNA: TGTGCCAGCAGTTTAAGAAACACCGGGGAGCTGTTTTTT.

The CDR3 DNA reads TGTGCCAGCAGCCTTTCCGGACAGATAAACACCATATATTTT. Protein: CASSLSGQINTIYF. The chain is built from TRBV12-3 or TRBV12-4 and TRBJ1-3; possibly TRBD1 for D (6 bases). Trimming shortened V by 6 bases and J by 6 bases, and 15 bases separated the two germline ends. This CDR3 spans 14 amino acids.

This clonotype showed up just a few times. The J gene is TRBJ1-2, the V gene TRBV3-1; the D is unclear. Germline V gene sequence: CDR1 LGHDT, CDR2 YNNKEL (reference sequence). The CDR3 totals 13 residues. Trimming took off 0 bases at V and 5 bases at J, with 7 bases between the two ends. CDR3 region: CASSQEPVYGYTF. CDR3 coding DNA: TGTGCCAGCAGCCAAGAGCCGGTGTATGGCTACACCTTC.

The chain combines TRBV27 with TRBJ2-3, with D unresolved. The CDR3 covers 13 residues. Germline assignment: CDR1 MNHEY and CDR2 SMNVEV (reference sequence). The germline V and J ends were trimmed by 5 bases and 6 bases, with 12 bases remaining between them. The CDR3 region is CASSRTLGDTQYF. DNA of the CDR3: TGTGCCAGCAGTCGGACCTTAGGGGATACGCAGTATTTT.

There are a few counts of this clonotype. The chain employs TRBV20-1 and TRBJ1-5, with TRBD1 as a possible D gene (6 bases). The V gene lost 5 bases and the J gene lost 6 bases, with 14 bases spanning the gap. This CDR3 is built from 13 residues. CDR1 and CDR2 from the germline V gene are DFQATT and SNEGSKA (reference sequence). The CDR3 reads CSAQEGGFQPQHF. Here the CDR3 DNA reads TGCAGTGCTCAGGAGGGGGGGTTTCAGCCCCAGCATTTT.

Details on this clonotype: A junction boundary mismatches the germline segment, possibly from a read error. The chain carries TRBV7-7 and TRBJ2-1; D gene uncertain. This CDR3 contains 13 residues. The germline CDR1 and CDR2 sequences are SSHAT and FNYEAQ (reference sequence). As DNA, the CDR3 is TGTGCTAGCAGCATCGATCCCTACAATGAGCAGTTCTTC. This sequence encodes CASSIDPYNEQFF. The variable domain in full, completed from reference TRBV7-7 and TRBJ2-1, reads GAGVSQSPRYKVTKRGQDVTLRCDPISSHATLYWYQQALGQGPEFLTYFNYEAQPDKSGLPSDRFSAERPEGSISTLTIQRTEQRDSAMYRCASSIDPYNEQFFGPGTRLTVL.